Listed below are T cell receptor beta chains from one sample, sequenced in a study of blood T cell repertoires in COVID-19. The assay was immunoSEQ multiplex PCR, and TCRdb's table has in-frame clones only and misses some. The table records tens of thousands of clones, about nine tenths of them present only once. Source material: peripheral blood. Receptors were obtained from a human donor in a cohort sampled during active COVID-19. CDR3s include the opening cysteine and the closing phenylalanine or tryptophan. A D gene is named only where the DNA matches it firmly. The size of a clone is reported for some rows only, either as once, few or many, or as a class for expanded clones.

d_gene	len	j_gene	v_gene	abundance	CDR3aa	CDR3nt
NA	15	TRBJ1-5	TRBV7-2	NA	CASSQPTGHNQPQHF	TGTGCCAGCAGCCAACCGACAGGACACAATCAGCCCCAGCATTTT
TRBD2	16	TRBJ2-1	TRBV29-1	NA	CSVEDLGGDFYNEQFF	TGCAGCGTTGAAGATCTGGGGGGGGACTTTTACAATGAGCAGTTCTTC
TRBD1	16	TRBJ1-6	TRBV27	NA	CASSLDGQGYNSPLHF	TGTGCCAGCAGTTTGGATGGACAGGGCTATAATTCACCCCTCCACTTT
TRBD2	18	TRBJ2-1	TRBV4-1	NA	CASSQVSAGGRVGYEQFF	TGCGCCAGCAGCCAAGTCTCTGCGGGGGGGCGGGTCGGCTATGAGCAGTTCTTC
TRBD1	17	TRBJ1-3	TRBV30	NA	CAWSVTGQGFSGNTIYF	TGTGCCTGGAGTGTCACGGGACAGGGATTCTCTGGAAACACCATATATTTT
NA	14	TRBJ2-6	TRBV30	NA	CAWTGRSGANVLTF	TGTGCCTGGACGGGTCGCTCTGGGGCCAACGTCCTGACTTTC
TRBD1	20	TRBJ1-5	TRBV7-6	NA	CASSPPVGTGSLYSNQPQHF	TGTGCCAGCAGCCCCCCGGTGGGGACAGGGTCCCTTTATAGCAATCAGCCCCAGCATTTT
TRBD1	16	TRBJ1-5	TRBV19	once	CASSIDFSTGGQPQHF	TGTGCCAGTAGTATAGACTTTTCGACAGGGGGGCAGCCCCAGCATTTT
TRBD1	15	TRBJ1-5	TRBV30	NA	CAWSARTGPMEPQHF	TGTGCCTGGAGTGCCAGGACAGGCCCAATGGAGCCCCAGCATTTT
NA	13	TRBJ1-2	TRBV19	NA	CASSPGGVYGYTF	TGTGCCAGTAGTCCGGGGGGCGTGTATGGCTACACCTTC
TRBD1	18	TRBJ1-1	TRBV6-6	NA	CASSQRQGARQKHTEAFF	TGTGCCAGCAGTCAGAGACAGGGGGCCCGTCAGAAGCACACTGAAGCTTTCTTT
TRBD2	13	TRBJ2-7	TRBV11-3	NA	CASSHGTSHEQYF	TGTGCCAGCAGCCACGGGACTAGCCACGAGCAGTACTTC
NA	14	TRBJ1-2	TRBV30	once	CAWSLLDGRGGYTF	TGTGCCTGGAGTCTCCTAGATGGGCGGGGTGGCTACACCTTC
TRBD1	13	TRBJ2-7	TRBV5-4	NA	CASSRGQGREQYF	TGTGCCAGCAGCAGAGGACAGGGTCGCGAGCAGTACTTC
NA	12	TRBJ2-3	TRBV2	NA	CASRNSADTQYF	TGTGCCAGCAGAAATTCCGCAGATACGCAGTATTTT
NA	11	TRBJ2-5	TRBV7-3	NA	CASSLQETQYF	TGTGCCAGCAGCCTCCAAGAGACCCAGTACTTC
NA	12	TRBJ2-7	TRBV30	few	CAWSEQGYEQYF	TGTGCCTGGAGCGAACAGGGTTACGAGCAGTACTTC
NA	13	TRBJ2-7	TRBV7-9	NA	CASSLGEGSEQYF	TGTGCCAGCAGCTTAGGTGAAGGGAGCGAGCAGTACTTC
TRBD1	17	TRBJ2-6	TRBV5-1	NA	CASSPEGGLSGANVLTF	TGCGCCAGCAGCCCCGAAGGGGGCCTCTCTGGGGCCAACGTCCTGACTTTC
NA	17	TRBJ2-4	TRBV13	NA	CASRLGRGNLAKNIQYF	TGTGCCAGCAGGCTAGGGCGGGGTAATCTAGCCAAAAACATTCAGTACTTC
NA	12	TRBJ1-5	TRBV30	NA	CAWSRGNQPQHF	TGTGCCTGGAGTAGGGGGAATCAGCCCCAGCATTTT
NA	15	TRBJ1-1	TRBV4-2	once	CASSQVPQANTEAFF	TGTGCCAGCAGCCAAGTACCCCAAGCGAACACTGAAGCTTTCTTT
TRBD2	14	TRBJ2-3	TRBV5-4	NA	CASSSQRGPDTQYF	TGTGCCAGCAGCTCCCAGCGGGGTCCCGATACGCAGTATTTT
NA	14	TRBJ2-3	TRBV6-4	NA	CASSDLGGKDTQYF	TGTGCCAGCAGTGACCTCGGCGGGAAAGATACGCAGTATTTT
TRBD1	15	TRBJ1-4	TRBV6-6	NA	CASNFPGQGGEKLFF	TGTGCCAGCAATTTTCCGGGACAGGGTGGTGAAAAACTGTTTTTT
NA	15	TRBJ1-1	TRBV5-1	few	CASSLVYEAVGEAFF	TGCGCCAGCAGCTTGGTTTACGAGGCAGTGGGTGAAGCTTTCTTT
NA	12	TRBJ1-2	TRBV2	NA	CASSGAAYGYTF	TGTGCCAGCAGTGGGGCAGCCTATGGCTACACCTTC
NA	13	TRBJ2-7	TRBV7-7	NA	CASSFDRYYEQYF	TGTGCCAGCAGCTTTGACAGGTATTACGAGCAGTACTTC